The 26 T cell receptor beta chains reported below all come from one sample, sequenced in a study of early T cells in non-severe SARS-CoV-2 infection (dated by TCRdb to about 2021). Receptor amplification or capture employed 5' RACE. The sample was run on a NextSeq 500. The raw public reads went through TCRdb reprocessing: fastp at Q25, MiXCR clone calling, in-frame beta chains kept. Merged by CDR3 protein, the rows form single entries marked with the most common genes and DNA. Across this sample there are 40,000 or so distinct CDR3 sequences, with 11% seen only once. 21% of the sample belongs to the ten largest clones. The specimen was whole blood. Every receptor here comes from an adult who was a healthcare worker with PCR-confirmed SARS-CoV-2 infection or an uninfected control (not recorded which).

The chain is built from TRBV5-1 and TRBJ2-7; 9 bases align to TRBD1. Germline CDR1 reads SGHRS; CDR2 reads YFSETQ. The V gene end was trimmed by 5 bases and the J gene end by 4 bases; junction bases not matched to a gene: 7. This CDR3 region has 14 residues. The CDR3 region has the DNA TGCGCCAGCAGTCAATCCGGGACAGGGTACGAGCAGTACTTC. This sequence encodes CASSQSGTGYEQYF.

This clonotype was recorded at least ten times. The rearrangement links TRBV5-6 to TRBJ1-1; unclear D gene. Trimming left V 1 base short and J 7 bases short, with 17 bases between. This CDR3 spans 15 amino acids. The V gene's germline CDR1 is SGHDT and CDR2 YYEEEE. The CDR3 reads CASSLYGSPLSEAFF. The CDR3 region has the DNA TGTGCCAGCAGCTTGTACGGCTCCCCTCTAAGTGAAGCTTTCTTT.

In DNA, the CDR3 is TGTGCCAGCAGTGAACGGGGACAGGGATTCAGGCAGACCCAGTACTTC. It specifies CASSERGQGFRQTQYF. The chain couples TRBV25-1 to TRBJ2-5; 9 bases are shared with TRBD1. Germline loops: CDR1 MGHDK, CDR2 SYGVNS. J lost 6 bases, V lost 2 bases, and 10 bases had no gene match. This CDR3 region has 16 residues. Together with reference TRBV25-1 and TRBJ2-5, the CDR3 gives the full variable domain: EADIYQTPRYLVIGTGKKITLECSQTMGHDKMYWYQQDPGMELHLIHYSYGVNSTEKGDLSSESTVSRIRTEHFPLTLESARPSHTSQYLCASSERGQGFRQTQYFGPGTRLLVL.

Only a few counts were recorded for this clonotype. The chain combines TRBV19 with TRBJ1-5, with D possibly matching TRBD1 (5 bases). Deletions cut 3 bases from V and 7 bases from J, with 16 bases between. This CDR3 comprises 15 residues. Germline CDR1 is LNHDA and CDR2 is SQIVND (reference sequence). CDR3 coding DNA: TGTGCCAGTAGTATGACCGGGCTTGGGGGACAGCCCCAGCATTTT. As protein: CASSMTGLGGQPQHF.

This clonotype was seen repeatedly, ten times or more. V gene TRBV25-1 combines with J gene TRBJ2-1, with TRBD2 as a possible D gene (5 bases). The germline V gene has CDR1 MGHDK and CDR2 SYGVNS. Trimming took off 8 bases at V and 5 bases at J, with 10 bases between the two ends. CDR3 length: 12 residues. The CDR3 DNA follows: TGTGCCAGCGGGAGTACCCACAATGAGCAGTTCTTC. This translates into CASGSTHNEQFF.

This clonotype was counted between two and nine times. The chain is built from TRBV7-9 and TRBJ2-4; the D gene is possibly TRBD1 (6 bases). The V end was cut by 0 bases, the J end by 5 bases, with 14 bases between. Germline CDR1 reads SEHNR; CDR2 reads FQNEAQ (reference sequence). The CDR3 runs to 16 residues. The CDR3 reads CASSLAGGQFENIQYF. The CDR3 DNA reads TGTGCCAGCAGCTTAGCAGGAGGACAGTTTGAAAACATTCAGTACTTC.

Many counts were recorded for this clonotype. The chain has TRBV3-1 and TRBJ2-1, with 9 nucleotides matching TRBD2. V dropped 2 bases and J dropped 15; count of bases not matched to a gene: 8. The CDR3 is 13 amino acids. CDR1 is LGHDT and CDR2 is YNNKEL in the germline V gene (reference sequence). CDR3 protein: CASSQSLGTSTFF. CDR3 in DNA: TGTGCCAGCAGCCAAAGTCTCGGGACTAGCACGTTCTTC.

This clonotype was seen many times. This sequence joins TRBV20-1 and TRBJ2-2; possibly TRBD1 for D (6 bases). There are 13 residues in the CDR3. Germline V gives CDR1 DFQATT, CDR2 SNEGSKA (reference sequence). The germline V and J ends were trimmed by 2 bases and 7 bases, with 11 bases remaining between them. For the CDR3, the DNA is TGCAGTGCTAGACCCAGGGGCGTCGGGGAGCTGTTTTTT. Encoded protein: CSARPRGVGELFF.

This clonotype was seen ten or more times. The rearrangement joins TRBV20-1 to TRBJ2-4; maybe TRBD2 (6 bases). The CDR3 covers 13 residues. Looked up from germline, CDR1 is DFQATT and CDR2 is SNEGSKA (reference sequence). Trimming pared 3 bases from V and 3 bases from J, leaving 9 bases between. Here the CDR3 reads CSASEAGKNIQYF. As DNA, the CDR3 is TGCAGTGCTAGTGAAGCGGGCAAAAACATTCAGTACTTC.

This clonotype was counted many times. The chain links TRBV7-9 to TRBJ2-1; D tentatively fits TRBD1 or TRBD2 (6 bases each). The germline gives CDR1 SEHNR, CDR2 FQNEAQ (reference sequence). The CDR3 has 13 amino acids. Trimming stripped 5 bases from V and 8 bases from J, with 13 bases between. The chain's CDR3 is CASSPAGGHEQFF. The CDR3 DNA sequence: TGTGCCAGCAGCCCCGCCGGGGGCCATGAGCAGTTCTTC.

The rearrangement joins TRBV10-3 to TRBJ2-1; D not certain. The CDR3 runs to 15 residues. Germline V gene sequence: CDR1 ENHRY, CDR2 SYGVKD. Trimming took 8 bases from V and 7 from J, leaving 21 bases between them. CDR3 protein: CAIVLRSSTRNEQFF. In nucleotides, the CDR3 is TGTGCCATCGTTCTCCGTTCTTCTACCAGGAATGAGCAGTTCTTC.

The chain uses TRBV7-9 and TRBJ1-3; D is unclear. The CDR3 is 13 residues long. The germline CDR1 and CDR2 sequences are SEHNR and FQNEAQ (reference sequence). Trimming removed 8 bases at V and 0 bases at J, with 8 bases between. This chain's CDR3 is CASVASSGNTIYF. The CDR3 DNA reads as TGTGCCAGCGTGGCGTCCTCTGGAAACACCATATATTTT.

This clonotype has more than one count but fewer than ten. The J gene is TRBJ2-7, the V gene TRBV20-1; possible D gene TRBD2, 5 bases. Germline V gene lookup returns CDR1 DFQATT and CDR2 SNEGSKA (reference sequence). The V end was cut by 3 bases, the J end by 4 bases, with 13 bases between. This CDR3 is built from 13 residues. This chain's CDR3 is CSARRAGMYEQYF. CDR3 bases: TGCAGTGCTAGGAGGGCCGGGATGTACGAGCAGTACTTC.

This clonotype has ten or more counts. One end of the junction varies from germline; a read error may be responsible. CDR3 sequence reads: CASSTGLAEYNEQFF. The CDR3 DNA is TGTGCTAGCAGCACCGGACTAGCGGAGTACAATGAGCAGTTCTTC. This sequence joins TRBV7-7 and TRBJ2-1, with 10 bases identical to TRBD2. The germline CDR1 and CDR2 sequences are SSHAT and FNYEAQ (reference sequence). The CDR3 spans 15 residues.

There are many counts of this clonotype. The rearrangement uses TRBV2 and TRBJ2-1; 10 nucleotides match TRBD2. Trimming removed 4 bases from V and 3 bases from J; junction bases left unmatched: 3. CDR1 SNHLY and CDR2 FYNNEI come from the germline V gene. The CDR3 is 15 residues long. The CDR3 bases are TGTGCCAGCAGTGGGGCTAGCGGGAGCTACAATGAGCAGTTCTTC. Its protein is CASSGASGSYNEQFF. Variable domain in full (rest from reference TRBV2 and TRBJ2-1): EPEVTQTPSHQVTQMGQEVILRCVPISNHLYFYWYRQILGQKVEFLVSFYNNEISEKSEIFDDQFSVERPDGSNFTLKIRSTKLEDSAMYFCASSGASGSYNEQFFGPGTRLTVL.

This clonotype was counted many times. The chain employs TRBV28 and TRBJ1-1; 7 bases fit TRBD1. Trimming at V came to 6 bases and at J to 2 bases, leaving 6 bases not matched to a gene. The CDR3 extends over 14 amino acids. CDR1 is MDHEN, CDR2 SYDVKM, per germline. In DNA, the CDR3 is TGTGCCAGCAGCCAGGGGACAGCTAACACTGAAGCTTTCTTT. Translating gives CASSQGTANTEAFF. Full variable domain (missing parts from reference TRBV28 and TRBJ1-1): DVKVTQSSRYLVKRTGEKVFLECVQDMDHENMFWYRQDPGLGLRLIYFSYDVKMKEKGDIPEGYSVSREKKERFSLILESASTNQTSMYLCASSQGTANTEAFFGQGTRLTVV.

This clonotype has a count of ten or more. V is TRBV7-7 and J is TRBJ2-1, with a tentative D call TRBD2 (6 bases). The length of the CDR3 is 16 residues. Trimming left V 0 bases short and J 5 bases short, with 14 bases between. Germline lookup yields CDR1 SSHAT and CDR2 FNYEAQ (reference sequence). The CDR3 DNA reads TGTGCCAGCAGCTTAGCTAGCGGAACCGACAACAATGAGCAGTTCTTC. It translates to CASSLASGTDNNEQFF.

The genes are TRBV29-1 and TRBJ2-5; unclear D gene. Deletions cut 7 bases from V and 1 base from J, with 10 bases between. CDR1 is SQVTM and CDR2 is ANQGSEA in the germline V gene. This CDR3 region has 12 residues. CDR3 residues: CSAEYAQETQYF. The CDR3 DNA is TGCAGCGCCGAATATGCCCAAGAGACCCAGTACTTC.

This clonotype was counted ten times or more. CDR3: CASLETGRGNQPQHF. For the CDR3, the DNA is TGTGCCAGTCTCGAAACAGGGAGGGGCAATCAGCCCCAGCATTTT. The chain has TRBV19 and TRBJ1-5, with a tentative D call TRBD1 (6 bases). Germline V gene lookup returns CDR1 LNHDA and CDR2 SQIVND (reference sequence). V was pared by 8 bases and J by 2 bases, with 16 bases between. The CDR3 extends over 15 amino acids.

This clonotype has ten or more counts. The CDR3, as DNA: TGTGCCAGCAGTAACCCCTCCGGGGCAGAGTCTAACACTGAAGCTTTCTTT. Translated, it gives CASSNPSGAESNTEAFF. This chain uses TRBV6-6 with TRBJ1-1, with D possibly matching TRBD1 (5 bases). Germline assignment: CDR1 MNHNY and CDR2 SVGAGI (reference sequence). This CDR3 is 17 amino acids long. Trimming shortened V by 5 bases and J by 2 bases, and 21 bases separated the two germline ends.

This clonotype was seen a few times. J is TRBJ2-7 and V is TRBV13; D may be TRBD2 (6 bases). Trimming removed 0 bases at V and 2 bases at J, with 11 bases between. Germline V CDR1 and CDR2: PRHDT, FYEKMQ (reference sequence). This CDR3 has 15 residues. The CDR3 region has the DNA TGTGCCAGCAGCTTAGGGAATTGGGGGGCCTACGAGCAGTACTTC. It yields the protein CASSLGNWGAYEQYF.

This clonotype appeared many times. The CDR3 here is CASSSTLGGGWETQYF. The DNA of the CDR3 is TGTGCCAGCAGTTCGACCCTCGGGGGAGGTTGGGAGACCCAGTACTTC. The chain combines TRBV27 with TRBJ2-5; possible D gene TRBD2, 6 bases. Trimming took 4 bases from V and 5 from J, leaving 20 bases between them. This CDR3 contains 16 residues. Germline V gene data show CDR1 as MNHEY and CDR2 as SMNVEV (reference sequence).

V is TRBV6-5 and J is TRBJ2-1; no firm D call. Trimming removed 2 bases from V and 0 bases from J, with 8 bases in between. From germline, CDR1 is MNHEY and CDR2 SVGAGI. CDR3 length: 15 residues. The DNA of the CDR3 is TGTGCCAGCAGTTACGTGGGTTCCTCCTACAATGAGCAGTTCTTC. It translates to CASSYVGSSYNEQFF.

This clonotype was counted only a few times. The chain has TRBV24-1 and TRBJ2-2; D perhaps matches TRBD1 (7 bases). Looked up from germline, CDR1 is KGHDR and CDR2 is SFDVKD. The CDR3 loop spans 14 amino acids. V was pared by 8 bases and J by 6 bases, with 15 bases between. Here the CDR3 DNA reads TGTGCCACCAAGGAGGGGGCAACGGCCGGGGAGCTGTTTTTT. Amino acid sequence: CATKEGATAGELFF.

The chain has TRBV5-1 and TRBJ2-4, with a possible D match to TRBD1 (5 bases). Trimming left V 4 bases short and J 0 bases short, with 17 bases between. CDR3 length equals 17 residues. Looked up from germline, CDR1 is SGHRS and CDR2 is YFSETQ. DNA of the CDR3: TGCGCCAGCAGCGAAGACAGAACACAAATAGCCAAAAACATTCAGTACTTC. As protein: CASSEDRTQIAKNIQYF.

This clonotype was observed a few times. The chain recombines TRBV5-1 with TRBJ2-5, with D possibly TRBD2 on 5 matching bases. V gave up 3 bases and J gave up 1 base, with 13 bases separating them. The CDR3 spans 15 residues. The V gene's germline CDR1 is SGHRS and CDR2 YFSETQ. The CDR3 loop reads CASSSEGWGQETQYF. The CDR3 DNA reads as TGCGCCAGCAGCTCCGAGGGTTGGGGCCAAGAGACCCAGTACTTC.